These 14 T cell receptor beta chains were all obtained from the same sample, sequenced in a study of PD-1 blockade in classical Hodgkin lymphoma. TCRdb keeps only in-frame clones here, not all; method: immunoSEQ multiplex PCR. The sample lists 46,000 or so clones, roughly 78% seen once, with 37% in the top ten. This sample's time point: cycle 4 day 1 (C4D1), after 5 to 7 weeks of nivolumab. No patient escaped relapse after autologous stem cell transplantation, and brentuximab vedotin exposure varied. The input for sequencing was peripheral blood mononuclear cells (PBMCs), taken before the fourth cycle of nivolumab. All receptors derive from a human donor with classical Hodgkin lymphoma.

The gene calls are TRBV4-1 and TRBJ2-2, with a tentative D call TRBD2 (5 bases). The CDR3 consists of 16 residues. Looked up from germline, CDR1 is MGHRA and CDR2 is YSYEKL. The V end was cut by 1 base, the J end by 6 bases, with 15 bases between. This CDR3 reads CASSQGERVYSGELFF. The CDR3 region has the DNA TGCGCCAGCAGCCAAGGGGAGCGAGTTTATTCCGGGGAGCTGTTTTTT.

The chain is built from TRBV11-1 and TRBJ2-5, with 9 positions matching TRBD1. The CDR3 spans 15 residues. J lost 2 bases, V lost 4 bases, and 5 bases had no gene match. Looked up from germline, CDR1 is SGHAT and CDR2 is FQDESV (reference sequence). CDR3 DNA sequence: TGTGCCAGCAGCTCAGGACAGGGGTGGCAAGAGACCCAGTACTTC. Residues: CASSSGQGWQETQYF.

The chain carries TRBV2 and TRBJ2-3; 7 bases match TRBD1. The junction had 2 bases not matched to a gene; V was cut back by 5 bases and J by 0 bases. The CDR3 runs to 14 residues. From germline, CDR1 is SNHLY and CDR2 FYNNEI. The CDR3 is CASSTTGSTDTQYF. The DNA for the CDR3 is TGTGCCAGCAGTACGACAGGGAGCACAGATACGCAGTATTTT.

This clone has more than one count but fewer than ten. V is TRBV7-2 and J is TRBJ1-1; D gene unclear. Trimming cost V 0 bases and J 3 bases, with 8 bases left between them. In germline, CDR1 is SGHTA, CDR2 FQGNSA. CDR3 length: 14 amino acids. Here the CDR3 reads CASSLAMGYTEAFF. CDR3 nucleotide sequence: TGTGCCAGCAGCTTAGCGATGGGCTACACTGAAGCTTTCTTT. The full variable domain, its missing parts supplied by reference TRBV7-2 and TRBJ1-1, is GAGVSQSPSNKVTEKGKDVELRCDPISGHTALYWYRQSLGQGLEFLIYFQGNSAPDKSGLPSDRFSAERTGGSVSTLTIQRTQQEDSAVYLCASSLAMGYTEAFFGQGTRLTVV.

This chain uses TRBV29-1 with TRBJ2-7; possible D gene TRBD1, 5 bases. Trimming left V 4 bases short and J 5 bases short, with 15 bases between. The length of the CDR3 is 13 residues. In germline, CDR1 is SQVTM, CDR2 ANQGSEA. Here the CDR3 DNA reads TGCAGCGTTGCTCAACAGGAATCGAACGAGCAGTACTTC. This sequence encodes CSVAQQESNEQYF.

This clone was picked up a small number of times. CDR3 region: CASSLSGDQGYTF. The DNA of the CDR3 is TGTGCCAGCAGCCTCTCAGGGGATCAGGGCTACACCTTC. The V call is TRBV7-2, the J call TRBJ1-2; D is perhaps TRBD1 (6 bases). Germline V gene lookup returns CDR1 SGHTA and CDR2 FQGNSA. V lost 5 bases to trimming and J lost 8 bases, with 15 bases between them. The CDR3 is 13 residues long.

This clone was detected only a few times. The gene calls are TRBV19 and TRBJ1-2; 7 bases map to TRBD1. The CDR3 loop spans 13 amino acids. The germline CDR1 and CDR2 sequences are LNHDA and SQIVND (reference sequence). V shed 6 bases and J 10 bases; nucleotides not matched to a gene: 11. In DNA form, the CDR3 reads TGTGCCAGTAGAAGTAGACAGGGTCAGGTCTACACCTTC. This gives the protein CASRSRQGQVYTF.

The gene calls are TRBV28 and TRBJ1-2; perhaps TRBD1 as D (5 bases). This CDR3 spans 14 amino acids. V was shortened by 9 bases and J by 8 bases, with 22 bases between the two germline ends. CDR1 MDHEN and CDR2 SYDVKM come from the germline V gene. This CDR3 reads CASFTGPLPKGYTF. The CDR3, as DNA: TGTGCCAGTTTCACGGGACCCCTCCCTAAAGGCTACACCTTC.

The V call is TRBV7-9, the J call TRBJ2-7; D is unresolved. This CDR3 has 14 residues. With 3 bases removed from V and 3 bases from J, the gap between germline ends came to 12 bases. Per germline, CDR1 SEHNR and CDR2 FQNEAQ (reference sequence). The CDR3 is CASSFAASLYEQYF. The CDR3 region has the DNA TGTGCCAGCAGCTTCGCGGCTTCACTCTACGAGCAGTACTTC.

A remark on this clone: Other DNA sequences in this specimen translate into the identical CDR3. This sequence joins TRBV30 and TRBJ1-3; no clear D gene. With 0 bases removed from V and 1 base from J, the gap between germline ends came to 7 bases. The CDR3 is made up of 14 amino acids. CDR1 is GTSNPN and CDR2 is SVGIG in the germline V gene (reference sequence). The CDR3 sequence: CAWSVGGSGNTIYF. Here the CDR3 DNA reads TGTGCCTGGAGTGTCGGAGGTTCTGGAAACACCATATATTTT.

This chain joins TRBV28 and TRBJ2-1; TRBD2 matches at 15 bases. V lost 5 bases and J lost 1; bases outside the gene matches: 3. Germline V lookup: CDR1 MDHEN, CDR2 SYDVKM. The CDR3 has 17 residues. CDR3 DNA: TGTGCCAGCAGTCCGGGGACTAGCGGGGGGTCCTACAATGAGCAGTTCTTC. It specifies CASSPGTSGGSYNEQFF.

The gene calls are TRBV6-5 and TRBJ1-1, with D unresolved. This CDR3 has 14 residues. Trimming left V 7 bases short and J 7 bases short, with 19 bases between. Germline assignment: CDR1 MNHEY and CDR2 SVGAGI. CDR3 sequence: CASNREGQVYEAFF. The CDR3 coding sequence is TGTGCCAGCAACCGCGAGGGCCAGGTTTATGAAGCTTTCTTT.

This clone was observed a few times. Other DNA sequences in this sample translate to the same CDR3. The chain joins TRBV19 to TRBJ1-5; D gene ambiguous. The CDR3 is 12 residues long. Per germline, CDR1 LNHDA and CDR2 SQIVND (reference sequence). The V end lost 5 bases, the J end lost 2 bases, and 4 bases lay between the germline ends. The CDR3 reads CASSLRNQPQHF. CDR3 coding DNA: TGTGCCAGTAGTCTACGCAATCAGCCCCAGCATTTT.

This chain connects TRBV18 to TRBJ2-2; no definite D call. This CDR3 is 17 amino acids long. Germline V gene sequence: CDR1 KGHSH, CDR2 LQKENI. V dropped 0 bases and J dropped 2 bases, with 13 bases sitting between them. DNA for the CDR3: TGTGCCAGCTCACCACCCAGTGTGGGTGTAAACACCGGGGAGCTGTTTTTT. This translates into CASSPPSVGVNTGELFF. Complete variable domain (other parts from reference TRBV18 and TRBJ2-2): NAGVMQNPRHLVRRRGQEARLRCSPMKGHSHVYWYRQLPEEGLKFMVYLQKENIIDESGMPKERFSAEFPKEGPSILRIQQVVRGDSAAYFCASSPPSVGVNTGELFFGEGSRLTVL.